Sequencing of this TCR beta chain was carried out in a study of CD8+ T cells in alopecia areata. Study outcomes and limitations: Significant decreases in scalp clonality and expanded CD8+ clones followed tofacitinib treatment.

This clone was found a few times. Its antigen remains unidentified. Following RNA extraction, reverse transcription yielded cDNA that acted as the sequencing template. Clones were read by immunoSEQ multiplex PCR, and TCRdb kept only the in-frame ones, dropping some. Here the sample spans 180,000 or so clones, 58% being singletons. Per germline, CDR1 MNHEY and CDR2 SVGAGI. V lost 0 bases and J lost 1, with 6 bases in between. The CDR3 is 15 residues long. The sample's treatment: oral pan-JAK inhibitor, 5-10 mg twice daily. Researchers took lesional scalp punch biopsies and peripheral blood from people who were alopecia areata patients.

V gene TRBV6-5 combines with J gene TRBJ2-2; D is undetermined. The material was CD4+ T cells sorted from blood, obtained at week 56, from a patient treated with tofacitinib. The receptor was derived from a human donor with alopecia areata. The CDR3 region is CASSYSLGNTGELFF. CDR3 DNA sequence: TGTGCCAGCAGTTACTCCCTCGGGAACACCGGGGAGCTGTTTTTT.